Listed here are 17 T cell receptor beta chains from one sample, sequenced in a study of vaccination effects on CD4 cells after COVID-19. Sequencing in the ViraFEST assay came after antigen-specific CD4+ T cells had been expanded with viral peptide pools, which were used to stimulate PBMC. CD4+ T cell isolation took place after about 11 days of culture. Sequenced by immunoSEQ multiplex PCR; TCRdb stores in-frame clones only, minus some. The table lists about 79,000 clones, around four fifths of them singletons. For these TCRs, the target antigens are not known. The sequencing here drew on CD4+ T cells from PBMCs cultured with HCoV-229E spike peptides, taken before COVID-19 vaccination. The receptors here all came from a human donor who received a COVID-19 vaccine.

The chain links TRBV3-1 (or the pseudogene TRBV3-2) to TRBJ1-1, with D hard to call. Trimming stripped 1 base from V and 4 bases from J, with 4 bases between. This CDR3 is built from 12 residues. From germline, CDR1 is LGHDT and CDR2 YNNKEL (reference sequence). In DNA form, the CDR3 reads TGTGCCAGCAGCCAAGTTGGCACTGAAGCTTTCTTT. It codes for CASSQVGTEAFF.

This clone was seen only a few times. The chain combines TRBV5-1 with TRBJ1-5, with TRBD1 as a possible D gene (5 bases). This CDR3 has 15 amino acids. In germline, CDR1 is SGHRS, CDR2 YFSETQ. Trimming left V 4 bases short and J 3 bases short, with 14 bases between. The CDR3 DNA sequence: TGCGCCAGCAGCCTGGGACCCGCCGACAATCAGCCCCAGCATTTT. Translated: CASSLGPADNQPQHF. The full variable domain, its missing parts supplied by reference TRBV5-1 and TRBJ1-5, is KAGVTQTPRYLIKTRGQQVTLSCSPISGHRSVSWYQQTPGQGLQFLFEYFSETQRNKGNFPGRFSGRQFSNSRSEMNVSTLELGDSALYLCASSLGPADNQPQHFGDGTRLSIL.

The gene calls are TRBV7-9 and TRBJ2-2; TRBD2 is a possible D gene (5 bases). V was trimmed by 1 base and J by 4 bases, leaving 16 bases between them. The CDR3 totals 17 residues. Germline values: CDR1 SEHNR, CDR2 FQNEAQ (reference sequence). CDR3 in amino acids: CASSLVRGSLSTGELFF. The CDR3 coding sequence is TGTGCCAGCAGCTTAGTTCGGGGTAGTCTGAGCACCGGGGAGCTGTTTTTT.

V usage is TRBV24-1 and J usage is TRBJ2-5; D unclear. CDR1 KGHDR and CDR2 SFDVKD come from the germline V gene. The CDR3 covers 14 residues. The V gene lost 1 base and the J gene lost 4 bases, with 9 bases spanning the gap. This chain's CDR3 is CATSDFRVGETQYF. In nucleotides, the CDR3 is TGTGCCACCAGTGATTTCCGGGTTGGAGAGACCCAGTACTTC.

This chain links TRBV7-9 with TRBJ2-5; TRBD2 aligns across 9 bases. This CDR3 is 16 amino acids long. Germline V gives CDR1 SEHNR, CDR2 FQNEAQ (reference sequence). With V trimmed by 1 base and J by 3 bases, 6 bases remained unmatched. CDR3 amino acids: CASSLGALAGEETQYF. CDR3 nucleotide sequence: TGTGCCAGCAGCTTAGGAGCTTTAGCGGGGGAAGAGACCCAGTACTTC.

This chain joins TRBV24-1 and TRBJ1-2, with 9 bases matching TRBD1. This CDR3 is 16 amino acids long. Germline trimming cut 2 bases from V and 4 bases from J; bases unmatched to any gene: 7. Germline V gives CDR1 KGHDR, CDR2 SFDVKD. DNA for the CDR3: TGTGCCACCAGTGATTCTAGACAGGGGGTGAGCTATGGCTACACCTTC. This codes for CATSDSRQGVSYGYTF.

V gene TRBV4-1 combines with J gene TRBJ2-7, with TRBD1 matching 7 bases. J gave up 3 bases and V 6 bases, and 5 bases lay outside the gene matches. The CDR3 runs to 13 residues. The germline V gene encodes CDR1 MGHRA and CDR2 YSYEKL. CDR3 protein: CASSLYRGYEQYV. The DNA of the CDR3 is TGCGCCAGCAGTCTGTACAGGGGCTACGAGCAGTACGTC.

This clone was seen once. This chain joins TRBV29-1 and TRBJ2-5; D ambiguous. CDR1 and CDR2 (germline): SQVTM, ANQGSEA. The CDR3 is made up of 13 amino acids. Trimming removed 8 bases at V and 5 bases at J, with 18 bases between. The CDR3 protein is CSSPAKGWETQYF. The CDR3 coding sequence is TGCAGCTCCCCTGCCAAGGGTTGGGAGACCCAGTACTTC.

The V and J genes are TRBV10-1 and TRBJ1-1, with D unresolved. Trimming took off 5 bases at V and 0 bases at J, with 7 bases between the two ends. CDR1 and CDR2 from the germline V gene are WNHNN and SYGVQD (reference sequence). The CDR3 covers 13 residues. CDR3 loop: CASSRGLNTEAFF. CDR3 coding DNA: TGCGCCAGCAGTCGAGGACTGAACACTGAAGCTTTCTTT.

V and J are TRBV2 and TRBJ2-5, with a possible D match to TRBD1 (6 bases). This CDR3 has 15 amino acids. CDR1 and CDR2 from the germline V gene are SNHLY and FYNNEI. Trimming pared 1 base from V and 3 bases from J, leaving 12 bases between. For the CDR3, the DNA is TGTGCCAGCAGTGAAGGCTCGGCAGGGGAAGAGACCCAGTACTTC. Translation gives CASSEGSAGEETQYF.

The chain uses TRBV2 and TRBJ2-5, with 9 bases that match TRBD1. This CDR3 contains 14 residues. CDR1 and CDR2 (germline): SNHLY, FYNNEI. V lost 8 bases and J lost 2; bases outside the gene matches: 6. The CDR3 loop is CASQGTGSQETQYF. CDR3 coding DNA: TGTGCCAGCCAAGGGACAGGGTCGCAAGAGACCCAGTACTTC. Looking up the rest from reference TRBV2 and TRBJ2-5 gives the full variable domain: EPEVTQTPSHQVTQMGQEVILRCVPISNHLYFYWYRQILGQKVEFLVSFYNNEISEKSEIFDDQFSVERPDGSNFTLKIRSTKLEDSAMYFCASQGTGSQETQYFGPGTRLLVL.

The CDR3 region has the DNA TGTGCCAGCAGCCCTAGGGCAGGGGTTTACGGGGACACCGGGGAGCTGTTTTTT. It specifies CASSPRAGVYGDTGELFF. The V and J genes are TRBV7-3 and TRBJ2-2, with a tentative D call TRBD1 (6 bases). CDR3 length: 18 amino acids. Trimming removed 5 bases from V and 3 bases from J, with 22 bases in between. CDR1 is SGHTA and CDR2 is FQGTGA in the germline V gene.

The gene calls are TRBV7-8 and TRBJ1-2; unclear D gene. Trimming cost V 4 bases and J 4 bases, with 16 bases left between them. The germline V gene encodes CDR1 SGHVS and CDR2 FQNEAQ. This CDR3 contains 15 residues. In nucleotides, the CDR3 is TGTGCCAGCAGCTATAATCCTGGGAGTAGCTATGGCTACACCTTC. It translates to CASSYNPGSSYGYTF.

The chain uses TRBV6-6 and TRBJ2-7; perhaps TRBD1 as D (6 bases). The germline CDR1 and CDR2 sequences are MNHNY and SVGAGI (reference sequence). The V gene lost 5 bases and the J gene lost 4 bases, with 18 bases spanning the gap. The CDR3 spans 15 residues. CDR3 DNA: TGTGCCAGCAGTGACCCGCCGGGACACCATTACGAGCAGTACGTC. Amino acid sequence: CASSDPPGHHYEQYV.

This sequence joins TRBV2 and TRBJ1-5; the D gene is possibly TRBD1 (5 bases). CDR3 length: 14 amino acids. V gave up 10 bases and J gave up 1 base, with 14 bases separating them. Germline CDR1 SNHLY, CDR2 FYNNEI. CDR3 sequence reads: CATQGTESNQPQHF. CDR3 DNA: TGTGCCACCCAAGGGACGGAGAGCAATCAGCCCCAGCATTTT.

This sequence joins TRBV30 and TRBJ2-2, with D perhaps TRBD1 or TRBD2 (6 bases each). Germline V CDR1 and CDR2: GTSNPN, SVGIG (reference sequence). The V gene lost 8 bases and the J gene lost 1 base, with 17 bases spanning the gap. There are 15 residues in the CDR3. The DNA of the CDR3 is TGTGCCACCCGGGGGACACAGCTGAACACCGGGGAGCTGTTTTTT. Translation gives CATRGTQLNTGELFF.

V gene TRBV18 combines with J gene TRBJ2-6; D possibly matches TRBD1 or TRBD2 (5 bases each). Germline loops: CDR1 KGHSH, CDR2 LQKENI. Trimming removed 4 bases from V and 0 bases from J, with 16 bases in between. The CDR3 runs 18 residues. CDR3 in amino acids: CASSQTPGRTSGANVLTF. Here the CDR3 DNA reads TGTGCCAGCTCACAGACACCGGGACGGACCTCTGGGGCCAACGTCCTGACTTTC. Variable domain in full (rest from reference TRBV18 and TRBJ2-6): NAGVMQNPRHLVRRRGQEARLRCSPMKGHSHVYWYRQLPEEGLKFMVYLQKENIIDESGMPKERFSAEFPKEGPSILRIQQVVRGDSAAYFCASSQTPGRTSGANVLTFGAGSRLTVL.